The present T cell receptor beta chain was sequenced within a study of blood T cell repertoires in COVID-19. Study context: Samples representing acute and convalescent COVID-19 were sourced from the United States, Italy and Spain. Sample material is recorded as cDNA or gDNA derived from T cells, B-cell-depleted T cells, or PBMCs.

Authors' data handling: From reference gene primer amplification, estimates of nucleated cell counts were derived. Clones were read by immunoSEQ multiplex PCR, and TCRdb kept only the in-frame ones, dropping some. The DNA was the basis for D and trimming; V, J and clone size are from that table. The sample has around 20,000 clones; around 90% are singletons. Between the trimmed V and J ends, which lost 7 bases and 4 bases, there was a span of 17 bases. The germline V gene encodes CDR1 ENHRY and CDR2 SYGVKD. The CDR3 has 14 residues. This sequence joins TRBV10-3 and TRBJ2-7; TRBD1 might be the D (5 bases). The source of this sequence is a human donor in a cohort sampled during active COVID-19. The donor label of this sample is uncertain. The sequenced sample consisted of peripheral blood. Written as DNA, the CDR3 is TGTGCCATCACCTTGGGTTTCCCAGGGTACGAGCAGTACTTC. The encoded protein is CAITLGFPGYEQYF.